The rows below give T cell receptor beta chains drawn from one sample of a study of OX40 agonist ivuxolimab in advanced cancers. Here immunoSEQ multiplex PCR was the method, and the copy in TCRdb shows in-frame clones only, minus some. The repertoire has roughly 80,000 clones, roughly 90% of them found once; the top ten carry approximately 0.7%. Sequencing was performed on CD4+ or CD8+ T cells sorted from blood, taken in a trial of the OX40 agonist ivuxolimab. The receptors were sampled from an adult with an advanced solid tumor such as melanoma, head and neck, liver or kidney cancer. Both conserved end residues are part of each CDR3. The D gene is left open where the match is weak. Clone size is shown for a subset of rows, as once, few, many or a class of expanded clone.

>TRBJ1-4|TRBV5-5|.|.
CASSLLLGSEKLFF
TGTGCCAGCAGCTTGTTGCTGGGTTCGGAAAAACTGTTTTTT
>TRBJ2-1|TRBV7-2|.|.
CASSLNPKGVTVHEQFF
TGTGCCAGCAGCTTAAACCCTAAAGGCGTTACAGTGCATGAGCAGTTCTTC
>TRBJ2-2|TRBV30|few|.
CAWSVPWLQNTGELFF
TGTGCCTGGAGTGTACCCTGGCTCCAGAACACCGGGGAGCTGTTTTTT
>TRBJ1-1|TRBV11-3|.|.
CASSSTRQSEAFF
TGTGCCAGCAGCTCAACCAGACAGAGCGAAGCTTTCTTT
>TRBJ2-7|TRBV5-1|.|.
CASSFRGLSYEQYF
TGCGCCAGCAGCTTCAGGGGTCTCTCCTACGAGCAGTACTTC
>TRBJ2-5|TRBV18|.|.
CASSPGYPEVETQYF
TGTGCCAGCTCACCGGGGTATCCCGAGGTAGAGACCCAGTACTTC
>TRBJ2-3|TRBV9|.|.
CASSVDLSSTDTQYF
TGTGCCAGCAGCGTAGATCTATCTAGCACAGATACGCAGTATTTT
>TRBJ2-1|TRBV5-1|.|TRBD2
CASTLAGTPEQFF
TGCGCCAGCACACTAGCGGGAACTCCCGAGCAGTTCTTC
>TRBJ2-5|TRBV4-1|.|.
CASSPGPQETQYF
TGCGCCAGCAGCCCAGGGCCCCAAGAGACCCAGTACTTC
>TRBJ1-5|TRBV7-8|.|.
CASSLYLDSRNQSQHF
TGTGCCAGCAGCTTATATTTAGACTCCCGTAATCAGTCCCAGCATTTT
>TRBJ2-1|TRBV7-8|.|TRBD2
CASSLSGGGFYNEQFF
TGTGCCAGCAGCTTAAGCGGGGGCGGATTCTACAATGAGCAGTTCTTC
>TRBJ2-3|TRBV11-3|.|.
CASSLGREATQYF
TGTGCCAGCAGCTTAGGAAGGGAAGCTACGCAGTATTTT
>TRBJ2-3|TRBV18|.|TRBD1
CASSPVRTGEGTDTQYF
TGTGCCAGCTCACCAGTAAGGACAGGGGAAGGGACAGATACGCAGTATTTT
>TRBJ2-1|TRBV7-2|.|.
CASSRGGPNYNEQFF
TGTGCCAGCAGCAGAGGAGGACCAAACTACAATGAGCAGTTCTTC
>TRBJ2-5|TRBV5-1|.|.
CASSLGEVGETQYF
TGCGCCAGCAGCTTGGGTGAGGTCGGGGAGACCCAGTACTTC
>TRBJ2-5|TRBV5-6|.|TRBD1
CASQEDRHQETQYF
TGTGCCAGCCAAGAGGACAGGCACCAAGAGACCCAGTACTTC
>TRBJ1-4|TRBV7-9|.|TRBD1
CASSLGQGAPGEKLFF
TGTGCCAGCAGCTTAGGTCAGGGGGCGCCGGGTGAAAAACTGTTTTTT
>TRBJ2-5|TRBV28|.|.
CASSLTGMETQYF
TGTGCCAGCAGCCTAACAGGGATGGAGACCCAGTACTTC
>TRBJ2-6|TRBV6-5|.|.
CASSYSLRTGANVLTF
TGTGCCAGCAGTTACTCTCTCAGGACTGGGGCCAACGTCCTGACTTTC
>TRBJ2-7|TRBV4-1|.|.
CASSQRGQLNEQYF
TGCGCCAGCAGCCAACGGGGACAACTTAACGAGCAGTACTTC
>TRBJ2-1|TRBV5-8|once|.
CASSLSSVSYNEQFF
TGTGCCAGCAGCCTATCTAGCGTTTCCTACAATGAGCAGTTCTTC
>TRBJ2-7|TRBV18|.|.
CASSPGGHEQYF
TGTGCCAGCTCACCTGGGGGCCACGAGCAGTACTTC
>TRBJ2-3|TRBV5-1|.|TRBD2
CASSGWTSGFTRTDTQYF
TGCGCCAGCAGCGGGTGGACTAGCGGATTCACTCGCACAGATACGCAGTATTTT
>TRBJ2-1|TRBV4-3|.|TRBD2
CASSQVYFGLAGNNEQFF
TGCGCCAGCAGCCAAGTTTATTTCGGACTAGCGGGTAACAATGAGCAGTTCTTC
>TRBJ2-7|TRBV5-1|once|.
CASSLSGGFSSYEQYF
TGCGCCAGCAGCTTGTCGGGTGGGTTTAGCTCCTACGAGCAGTACTTC
>TRBJ1-5|TRBV11-3|.|.
CASSLGSNQPQHF
TGTGCCAGCAGCTTGGGTAGCAATCAGCCCCAGCATTTT
>TRBJ2-3|TRBV4-3|.|.
CASSQELSRDTQYF
TGCGCCAGCAGCCAAGAATTGAGTAGGGATACGCAGTATTTT
>TRBJ1-1|TRBV29-1|.|.
CSVEGGYAFF
TGCAGCGTTGAAGGAGGTTACGCTTTCTTT
>TRBJ1-5|TRBV5-1|.|.
CASSLVVGPDQPQHF
TGCGCCAGCAGCTTGGTTGTTGGGCCGGATCAGCCCCAGCATTTT
>TRBJ2-7|TRBV4-2|.|.
CASSQSPGTVTEQYF
TGTGCCAGCAGCCAATCTCCGGGGACGGTGACTGAGCAGTACTTC
>TRBJ2-7|TRBV28|.|.
CASSLVSLNYYEQYF
TGTGCCAGCAGTTTGGTTAGCCTGAACTACTACGAGCAGTACTTC
>TRBJ2-3|TRBV4-3|.|TRBD1
CASSQDARAHRDRHTDTQYF
TGCGCCAGCAGCCAAGATGCCAGGGCTCACCGGGACAGACACACAGATACGCAGTATTTT
>TRBJ1-2|TRBV28|.|TRBD1
CASRPTGGFGYTF
TGTGCCAGCAGACCAACAGGGGGCTTTGGCTACACCTTC
>TRBJ1-6|TRBV7-9|.|TRBD1
CASSSGQGEWSPLHF
TGTGCCAGCAGCTCGGGACAGGGGGAATGGTCACCCCTCCACTTT
>TRBJ1-6|TRBV4-2|.|.
CASSQDGGSYNSPLHF
TGTGCCAGCAGCCAAGATGGGGGGTCCTATAATTCACCCCTCCACTTT
>TRBJ2-4|TRBV28|.|TRBD2
CASSLLAVNIQYF
TGTGCCAGCAGTTTACTAGCGGTCAACATTCAGTACTTC
>TRBJ2-7|TRBV11-2|once|TRBD2
CASSLGFLPGLAGYEQYF
TGTGCCAGCAGCTTGGGATTTCTTCCGGGACTAGCGGGTTACGAGCAGTACTTC
>TRBJ1-4|TRBV9|.|.
CASSVALTNEKLFF
TGTGCCAGCAGCGTCGCGCTTACTAATGAAAAACTGTTTTTT
>TRBJ2-2|TRBV9|few|TRBD2
CASSAGLAGAGELFF
TGTGCCAGCAGCGCGGGACTAGCGGGAGCCGGGGAGCTGTTTTTT
>TRBJ2-1|TRBV14|.|TRBD2
CASSRERERVQFF
TGTGCCAGCAGCCGGGAGCGGGAGAGGGTTCAGTTCTTC
>TRBJ2-1|TRBV6-1|.|TRBD2
CASSGGGAGYNEQFF
TGTGCCAGCAGTGGGGGGGGAGCGGGCTACAATGAGCAGTTCTTC
>TRBJ2-1|TRBV5-5|once|TRBD1
CASRSPLWARGLYNEQFF
TGTGCCAGCAGGTCGCCGCTCTGGGCTAGGGGGCTGTACAATGAGCAGTTCTTC
>TRBJ2-1|TRBV5-6|.|.
CASSLPPGTHNEQFF
TGTGCCAGCAGCTTGCCGCCCGGGACTCACAATGAGCAGTTCTTC
>TRBJ2-7|TRBV4-2|.|.
CASSRFNTGTGEYEQYF
TGTGCCAGCAGCCGCTTTAATACCGGGACGGGAGAATACGAGCAGTACTTC
>TRBJ2-5|TRBV4-2|.|TRBD1
CASSLNHGQGGSETQYF
TGTGCCAGCAGCCTCAACCACGGACAGGGGGGTTCAGAGACCCAGTACTTC
>TRBJ2-4|TRBV28|.|.
CASSLVPYLEGAKNIQYF
TGTGCCAGCAGCCTCGTCCCCTACCTCGAGGGGGCCAAAAACATTCAGTACTTC
>TRBJ2-5|TRBV2|once|.
CASSDLDGQGTQYF
TGTGCCAGCAGTGATCTGGACGGGCAAGGAACCCAGTACTTC
>TRBJ2-7|TRBV28|.|TRBD2
CASTSIAGGDYEQYF
TGTGCCAGCACCTCGATAGCGGGAGGGGACTACGAGCAGTACTTC
>TRBJ2-7|TRBV28|.|.
CASRDGTHYGQYF
TGTGCCAGCAGAGACGGAACCCATTATGGGCAGTACTTC